This T cell receptor (beta chain) was sequenced during a study of beta chain features in type 1 diabetes (dated by TCRdb to 2017 to 2018). With respect to the entire study: Mean age, gender distribution, total cell number and subset yield did not differ between patients and healthy donors. In the study, recently diagnosed type 1 diabetes patients and matched healthy donors were compared on the TCRB repertoires of their sorted circulating CD4+ T cell subsets. Whereas all 30 or so donors provided naive and central memory subsets, regulatory and stem cell-like memory subsets were isolated from just 8 patients and roughly 8 healthy donors. A total of just under 110,000,000 sorted cells were examined across all samples, and RNA yield correlated strongly with the number of cells per subset.

The trim is 0 bases for V and 4 bases for J, with a gap of 6 bases between the germline ends. Taken from the germline V gene (reference sequence), the CDR1 and CDR2 loops are MNHEY and SMNVEV. The CDR3 sequence holds 14 residues, the cysteine and phenylalanine included. The entry retains the CDR3 DNA only, 42 bases that are in frame from base 1. Each donor gave one peripheral blood draw, averaging approximately 120 mL, which was collected into heparinised tubes. Naive, central memory, regulatory and stem cell-like memory CD4+ T cells were sorted on a BD FACSAria II using a panel including CD45RO, CCR7, CD25, CD127, CD95 and CD27. Purity was above 98% for every sorted population. PBMCs were isolated right away by Lymphoprep density gradient centrifugation and were stained directly, without culture. Samples were stained and sorted in pairs, with one healthy donor and one patient per experiment, so that batch effects were minimized.

As concerns this clone: Its cognate antigen has yet to be identified. No much larger clone is present one base from it, and per-base qualities are unavailable.

Here is what the overall study found, with its caveats: At VDJ recombination sites, patients with type 1 diabetes made fewer insertions and deleted more nucleotides, a pattern implying thymic rearrangement abnormalities. The naive, central memory and regulatory TCRB repertoires appeared to resemble one another more closely among patients than among healthy donors. Shorter templates might be favored by PCR, yet because patient and control samples were amplified and corrected together, any such skew would affect both groups equally. Type 1 diabetes patients showed a moderate but significant shortening of TCRB CDR3 length in all four CD4+ subsets. Only small numbers of individuals were included in the HLA sub-analyses, which left unresolved whether HLA type had any influence on TCRB rearrangement. Sequencing cDNA rather than genomic DNA could over-represent highly expressing activated cells, although activation and CD3 levels did not differ between groups.

The entire isolated RNA was reverse transcribed using the High Capacity cDNA Reverse Transcription Kit, and thus expressed TCRB transcripts were sequenced. Deep immunoSEQ sequencing was performed on naive, central memory and regulatory T cell samples, with an average of roughly 3.5 million total reads per sample. Sorted cells were lysed in RLT buffer, and RNA was extracted using DNase-treated RNeasy Micro or Mini kits according to cell number. To prevent cross-contamination, each cell subset was processed individually, whereas patient and healthy donor samples were processed jointly. Using the immunoSEQ multiplex PCR, TCRB sequences were amplified from cDNA into 87-bp fragments spanning the CDR3 region. Sequencing of the amplicons was done on the Illumina HiSeq platform. Under the source paper's analysis protocol: PCR bias was computationally corrected using synthetic template baselines, reads within Hamming distance 2 were collapsed, and singletons that could not be merged were discarded. Reads were aligned against IMGT so that V, D and J genes, CDR3 length and insertions or deletions at six rearrangement sites could be assigned. Within each subset, clonotype counts were normalized to the number of sorted cells before true diversity and Gini coefficients were calculated with the tcR R package. The overlap coefficient, calculated on TCRB nucleotide sequences, was used to measure repertoire sharing. Out-of-frame TCRB sequences from naive cells were analyzed as a proxy for the pre-selection repertoire. TCRdb mirrors the immuneACCESS table, restricted to in-frame sequences. Some clones are absent from its copies; in checked studies, under half trace to an unresolved V gene, and the reason for the others is unknown. V and J calls plus clone size are reproduced from that table; the DNA served to infer D and trimming. A total of around 250,000 clones appear in this sample, 13% to 15% of them only once. In total, the top ten clones hold roughly 0.028% of the sample.

The sequence derives from a woman in her thirties or forties in good health. The material sequenced was naive CD4+ T cells from blood. The sample's cell subset or site label is to be understood as: true naive CD4+ T cells. This sequence uses TRBV27 and TRBJ2-2; the D gene is possibly TRBD2, with 5 bases matching. CDR3 loop: CASSLSGSTGELFF. The DNA sequence is TGTGCCAGCAGTTTATCAGGGAGCACCGGGGAGCTGTTTTTT.